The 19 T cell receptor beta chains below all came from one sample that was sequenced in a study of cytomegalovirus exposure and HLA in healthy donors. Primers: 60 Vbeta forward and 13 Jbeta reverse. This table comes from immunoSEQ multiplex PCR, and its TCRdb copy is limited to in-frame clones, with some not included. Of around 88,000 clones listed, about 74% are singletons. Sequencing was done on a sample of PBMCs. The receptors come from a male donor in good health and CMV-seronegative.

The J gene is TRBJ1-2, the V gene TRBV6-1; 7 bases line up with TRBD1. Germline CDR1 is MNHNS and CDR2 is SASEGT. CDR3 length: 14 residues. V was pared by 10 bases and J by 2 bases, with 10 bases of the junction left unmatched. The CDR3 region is CATRTGGFNYGYTF. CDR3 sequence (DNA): TGTGCCACCAGGACAGGCGGATTCAACTATGGCTACACCTTC.

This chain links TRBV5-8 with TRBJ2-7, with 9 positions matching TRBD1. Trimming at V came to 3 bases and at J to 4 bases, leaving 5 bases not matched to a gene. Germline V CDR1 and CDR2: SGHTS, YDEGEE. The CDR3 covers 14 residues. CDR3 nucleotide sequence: TGTGCCAGCAGCTATCCCGGGACAGGGTACGAGCAGTACTTC. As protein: CASSYPGTGYEQYF.

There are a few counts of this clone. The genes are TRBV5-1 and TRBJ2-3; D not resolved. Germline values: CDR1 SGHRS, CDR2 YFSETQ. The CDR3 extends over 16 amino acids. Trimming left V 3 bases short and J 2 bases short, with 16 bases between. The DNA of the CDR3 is TGCGCCAGCAGCTCCTACCTATCTCGGGTCACAGATACGCAGTATTTT. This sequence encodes CASSSYLSRVTDTQYF.

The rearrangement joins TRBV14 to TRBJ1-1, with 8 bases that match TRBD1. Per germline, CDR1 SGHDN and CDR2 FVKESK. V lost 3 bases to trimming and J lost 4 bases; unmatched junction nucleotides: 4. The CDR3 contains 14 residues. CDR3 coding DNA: TGTGCCAGCAGCCACAATACAGGGGGCACTGAAGCTTTCTTT. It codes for CASSHNTGGTEAFF.

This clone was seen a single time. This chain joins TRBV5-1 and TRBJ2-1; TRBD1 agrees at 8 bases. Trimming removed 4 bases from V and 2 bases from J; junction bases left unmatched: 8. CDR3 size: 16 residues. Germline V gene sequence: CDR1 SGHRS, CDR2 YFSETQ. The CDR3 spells CASSQNPGQAYNEQFF. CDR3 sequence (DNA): TGCGCCAGCAGCCAGAATCCGGGACAGGCCTACAATGAGCAGTTCTTC.

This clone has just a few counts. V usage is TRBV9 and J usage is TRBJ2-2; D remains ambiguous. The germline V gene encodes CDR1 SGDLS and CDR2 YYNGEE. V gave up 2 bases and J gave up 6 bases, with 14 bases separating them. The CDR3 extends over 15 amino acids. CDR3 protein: CASSVVGEMSGELFF. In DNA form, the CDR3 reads TGTGCCAGCAGCGTCGTCGGAGAGATGTCCGGGGAGCTGTTTTTT.

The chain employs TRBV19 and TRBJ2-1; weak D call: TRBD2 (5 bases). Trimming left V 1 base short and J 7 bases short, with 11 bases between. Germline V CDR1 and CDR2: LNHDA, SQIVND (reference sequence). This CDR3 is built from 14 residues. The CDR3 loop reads CASSIAVSVNEQFF. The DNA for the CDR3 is TGTGCCAGTAGTATAGCGGTTAGCGTGAATGAGCAGTTCTTC.

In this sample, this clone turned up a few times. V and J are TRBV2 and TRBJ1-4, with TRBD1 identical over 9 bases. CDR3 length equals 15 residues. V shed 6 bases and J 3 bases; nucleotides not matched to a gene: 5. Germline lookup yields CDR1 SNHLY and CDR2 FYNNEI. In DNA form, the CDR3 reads TGTGCCAGCAGCTCCCGGACAGGGGCTAATGAAAAACTGTTTTTT. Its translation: CASSSRTGANEKLFF.

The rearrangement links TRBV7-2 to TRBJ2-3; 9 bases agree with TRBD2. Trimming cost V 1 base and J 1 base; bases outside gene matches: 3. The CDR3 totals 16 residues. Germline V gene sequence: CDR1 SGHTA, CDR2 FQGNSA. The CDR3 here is CASSLVAGVGTDTQYF. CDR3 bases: TGTGCCAGCAGCTTAGTAGCGGGAGTGGGCACAGATACGCAGTATTTT.

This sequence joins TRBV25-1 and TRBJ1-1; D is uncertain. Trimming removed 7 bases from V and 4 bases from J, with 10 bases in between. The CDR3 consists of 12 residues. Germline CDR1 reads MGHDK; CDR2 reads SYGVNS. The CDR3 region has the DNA TGTGCCAGCAAGGAGGGCCTCACTGAAGCTTTCTTT. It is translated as CASKEGLTEAFF. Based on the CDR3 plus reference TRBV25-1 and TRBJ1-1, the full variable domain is EADIYQTPRYLVIGTGKKITLECSQTMGHDKMYWYQQDPGMELHLIHYSYGVNSTEKGDLSSESTVSRIRTEHFPLTLESARPSHTSQYLCASKEGLTEAFFGQGTRLTVV.

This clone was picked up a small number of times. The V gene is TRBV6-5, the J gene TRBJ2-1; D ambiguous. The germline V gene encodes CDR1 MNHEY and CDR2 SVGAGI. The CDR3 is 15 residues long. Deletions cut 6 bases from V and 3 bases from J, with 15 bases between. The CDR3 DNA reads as TGTGCCAGCAGCCCCGGTCTATCGCACTACAATGAGCAGTTCTTC. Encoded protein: CASSPGLSHYNEQFF.

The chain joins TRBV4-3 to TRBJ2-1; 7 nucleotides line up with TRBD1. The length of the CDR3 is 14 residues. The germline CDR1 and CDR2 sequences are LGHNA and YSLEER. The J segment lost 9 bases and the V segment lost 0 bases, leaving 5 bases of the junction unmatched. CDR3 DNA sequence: TGCGCCAGCAGCCAAGAGCCTGACAGGGCTGAGCAGTTCTTC. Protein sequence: CASSQEPDRAEQFF.

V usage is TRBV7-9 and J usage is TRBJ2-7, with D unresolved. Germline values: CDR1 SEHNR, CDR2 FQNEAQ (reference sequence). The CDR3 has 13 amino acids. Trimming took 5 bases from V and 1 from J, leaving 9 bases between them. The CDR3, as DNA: TGTGCCAGCAGCGAAAGAGGTTCCTACGAGCAGTACTTC. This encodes CASSERGSYEQYF.

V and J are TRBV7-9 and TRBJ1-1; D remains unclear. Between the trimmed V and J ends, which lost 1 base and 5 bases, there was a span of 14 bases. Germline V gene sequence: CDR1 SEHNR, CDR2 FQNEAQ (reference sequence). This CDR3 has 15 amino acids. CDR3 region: CASSLDSRSRTEAFF. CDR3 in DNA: TGTGCCAGCAGCTTAGATTCTAGGTCCAGAACTGAAGCTTTCTTT.

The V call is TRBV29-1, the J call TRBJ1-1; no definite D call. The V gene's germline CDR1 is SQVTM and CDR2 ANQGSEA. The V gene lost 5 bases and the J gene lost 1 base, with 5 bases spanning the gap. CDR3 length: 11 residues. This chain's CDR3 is CSVSGNTEAFF. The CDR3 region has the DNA TGCAGCGTTTCCGGGAACACTGAAGCTTTCTTT.

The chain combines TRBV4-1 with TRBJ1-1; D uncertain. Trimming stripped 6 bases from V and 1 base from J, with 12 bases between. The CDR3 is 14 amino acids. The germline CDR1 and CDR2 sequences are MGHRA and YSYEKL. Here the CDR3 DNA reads TGCGCCAGCAGACCCGGGTTGGAGAACACTGAAGCTTTCTTT. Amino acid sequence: CASRPGLENTEAFF.

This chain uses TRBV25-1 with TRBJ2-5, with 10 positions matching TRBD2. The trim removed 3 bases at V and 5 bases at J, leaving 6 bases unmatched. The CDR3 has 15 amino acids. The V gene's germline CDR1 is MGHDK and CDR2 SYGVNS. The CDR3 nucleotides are TGTGCCAGCAGTGAGAGCGGGAGGGCCCCGGAGACCCAGTACTTC. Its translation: CASSESGRAPETQYF.

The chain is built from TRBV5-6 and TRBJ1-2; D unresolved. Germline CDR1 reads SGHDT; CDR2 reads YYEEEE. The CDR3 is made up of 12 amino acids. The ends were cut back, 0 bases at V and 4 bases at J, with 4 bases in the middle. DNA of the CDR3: TGTGCCAGCAGCTTGGAGAGCTATGGCTACACCTTC. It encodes CASSLESYGYTF.

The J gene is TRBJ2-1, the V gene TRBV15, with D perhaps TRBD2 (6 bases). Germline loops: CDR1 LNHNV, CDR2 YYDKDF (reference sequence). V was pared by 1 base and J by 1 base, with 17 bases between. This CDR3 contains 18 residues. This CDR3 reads CATSRGAAPGVSYNEQFF. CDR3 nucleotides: TGTGCCACCAGCAGAGGAGCAGCCCCGGGGGTGTCCTACAATGAGCAGTTCTTC. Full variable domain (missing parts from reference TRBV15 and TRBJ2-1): DAMVIQNPRYQVTQFGKPVTLSCSQTLNHNVMYWYQQKSSQAPKLLFHYYDKDFNNEADTPDNFQSRRPNTSFCFLDIRSPGLGDTAMYLCATSRGAAPGVSYNEQFFGPGTRLTVL.